This T cell receptor (beta chain) was retrieved from a study of cytomegalovirus exposure and HLA in healthy donors. To note about this clone: Its antigen remains unknown.

Donors sampled were nominally healthy, though unrecorded immune exposures were likely. Germline V CDR1 and CDR2: KGHSH, LQKENI. V was clipped by 4 bases and J by 1 base; unmatched bases: 7. The CDR3 runs 16 residues. Whole-study findings and limits: Trimming of TCR beta V- and J-genes showed a link, identified in a later analysis, to a missense DCLRE1C variant. A later analysis, which compared TCR beta chains of equal frequency, found the HLA-associated ones more clonally expanded.

The PCR used 60 Vbeta and 13 Jbeta primers. Method: immunoSEQ multiplex PCR; TCRdb's copy keeps in-frame clones and lacks some. This sample contains about 46,000 clones. Material: PBMCs. The receptor was isolated from a middle-aged woman in good health and CMV-seronegative. The chain carries TRBV18 and TRBJ2-7, with 10 bases that match TRBD1. The CDR3 spells CASSLKPGQGSYEQYF. The CDR3 nucleotides read TGTGCCAGCTCACTCAAACCGGGACAGGGGTCCTACGAGCAGTACTTC.